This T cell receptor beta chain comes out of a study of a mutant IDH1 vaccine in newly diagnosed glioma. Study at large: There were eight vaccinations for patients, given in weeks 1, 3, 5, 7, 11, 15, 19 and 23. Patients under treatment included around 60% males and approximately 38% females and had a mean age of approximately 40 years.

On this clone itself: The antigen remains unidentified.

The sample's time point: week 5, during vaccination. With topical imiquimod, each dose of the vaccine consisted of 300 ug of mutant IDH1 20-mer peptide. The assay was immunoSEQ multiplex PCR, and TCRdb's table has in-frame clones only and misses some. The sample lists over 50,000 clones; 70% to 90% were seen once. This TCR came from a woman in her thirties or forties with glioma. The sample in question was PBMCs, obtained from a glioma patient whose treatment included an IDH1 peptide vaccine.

The CDR3 protein is CASSLVRLKSYEQYF. The DNA of the CDR3 is TGTGCCAGCAGCTTAGTCAGGCTAAAATCCTACGAGCAGTACTTC. J is TRBJ2-7 and V is TRBV7-8; unclear D gene. The CDR3 sequence is 15 residues long. Trimming took 1 base from V and 1 from J, leaving 11 bases between them. Germline V gene data show CDR1 as SGHVS and CDR2 as FQNEAQ.